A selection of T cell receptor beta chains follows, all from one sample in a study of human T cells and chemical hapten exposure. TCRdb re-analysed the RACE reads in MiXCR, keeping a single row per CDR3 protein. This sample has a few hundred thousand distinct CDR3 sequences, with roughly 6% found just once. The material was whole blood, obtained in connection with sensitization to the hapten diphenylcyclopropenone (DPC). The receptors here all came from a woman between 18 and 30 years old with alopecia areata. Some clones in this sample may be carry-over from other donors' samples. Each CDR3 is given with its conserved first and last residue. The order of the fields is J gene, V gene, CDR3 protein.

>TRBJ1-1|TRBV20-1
CSARGGELRDTEAFF
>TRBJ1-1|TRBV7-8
CASSLASWGAAFF
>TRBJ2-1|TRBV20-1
CSASRGSYNEQFF
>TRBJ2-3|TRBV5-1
CASSSSQGGTDTQYF
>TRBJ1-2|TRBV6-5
CASSRRTSNGYTF
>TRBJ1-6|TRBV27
CASSPGTGLPLSHF
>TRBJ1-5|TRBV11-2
CASSWGGQNNQPQHF
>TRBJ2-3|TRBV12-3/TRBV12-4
CASRGAGGDTQYF
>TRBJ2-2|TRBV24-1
CATSDPTGLAGELFF
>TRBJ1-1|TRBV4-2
CASSQFSNTEAFF
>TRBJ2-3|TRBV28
CASSLSVWIGSGGHGRGEDTQYF
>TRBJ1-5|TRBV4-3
CASSQGGRDQPQHF
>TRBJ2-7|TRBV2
CASSEGKYYEQYF
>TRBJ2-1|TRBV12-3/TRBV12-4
CASSLVRLAGSYNEQFF
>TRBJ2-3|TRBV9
CASSVGSGARTDTQYF
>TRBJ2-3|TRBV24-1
CATSRQGTDTQYF
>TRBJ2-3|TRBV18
CASSPPHRQGTDTQYF
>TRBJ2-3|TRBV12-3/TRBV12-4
CASSPVDRGLRLGTDTQYF
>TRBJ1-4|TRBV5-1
CASSLDTGAGEKLFF
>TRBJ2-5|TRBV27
CASSLTAGGPQETQYF
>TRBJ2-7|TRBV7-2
CASSGPTYEQYF
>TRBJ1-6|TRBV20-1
CSARNTGLSPLHF
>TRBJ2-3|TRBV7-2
CASSLDLMGTDTQYF
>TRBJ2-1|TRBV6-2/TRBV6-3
CASSYPLLGNNEQFF
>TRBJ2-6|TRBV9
CASSTGRPGANVLTF
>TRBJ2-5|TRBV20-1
CSRAASGVETQYF
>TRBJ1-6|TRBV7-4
CASSPGPHPLTGSPLHF